This TCR beta chain stems from a study of T-cell reconstitution after alpha-beta-depleted transplantation in children. The J segment lost 2 bases and the V segment lost 1 base, leaving 6 bases of the junction unmatched. CDR1 is SEHNR and CDR2 is FQNEAQ in the germline V gene (reference sequence). The CDR3 contains 16 residues. The TCRbeta library was prepared with unique molecular identifiers. TCRdb processed the PCR reads anew with MiXCR; each CDR3 protein has one entry. In the table there are approximately 340,000 distinct CDR3 sequences, over 9% of which are singletons. The chain carries TRBV7-9 and TRBJ2-3; 7 nucleotides agree with TRBD2. Sequencing was performed on PBMCs from the stem cell graft donor, taken from the stem cell graft. The TCR originated in a human donor who donated a stem cell graft to a child with acute lymphoblastic leukemia. The CDR3 coding sequence is TGTGCCAGCAGCTTAGGTACAGCGGGGCCCACAGATACGCAGTATTTT. This sequence encodes CASSLGTAGPTDTQYF.